Included here is one TCR beta chain sequence, with context. The data belong to a study of blood T cell repertoires in COVID-19. The germline gives CDR1 MNHEY, CDR2 SMNVEV (reference sequence). The CDR3 runs to 14 residues. V lost 5 bases and J 6 bases, leaving 14 bases between the germline ends. Study processing details: Counts of nucleated cells, estimated from reference gene primer amplification, were obtained. The method was immunoSEQ multiplex PCR; TCRdb's version includes in-frame clones alone and lacks a portion of them. D and trimming come from the DNA, and the V and J calls and clone size come from that table. The sample has approximately 240,000 clones; 87% are singletons.

Sequenced: PBMCs or T cells enriched from blood (not recorded which). This receptor was identified in a young woman with acute COVID-19. V is TRBV27 and J is TRBJ2-1, with a possible D match to TRBD1 (6 bases). The CDR3 here is CASSLLLTGNEQFF. In nucleotides, the CDR3 is TGTGCCAGCAGTCTACTTTTGACAGGCAATGAGCAGTTCTTC.